This is a list of T cell receptor beta chains from one sample in a study of early T cells in non-severe SARS-CoV-2 infection. In TCRdb, the 5' RACE reads were re-called with MiXCR into one record per CDR3 protein. The sample has under 40,000 distinct CDR3 sequences, about 6.2% seen once. The source material was whole blood. These receptors were obtained from an adult who was a healthcare worker with PCR-confirmed SARS-CoV-2 infection or an uninfected control (not recorded which). Each CDR3 is given with its conserved first and last residue. The D gene is left open where the match is weak. The size entry is marked missing in some rows and otherwise reads once, few, many or a size class.

many | TRBJ2-1 | TRBV7-6 | - | TGTGCCAGCAGGGACTACAATGAGCAGTTCTTC | CASRDYNEQFF
few | TRBJ2-3 | TRBV7-8 | TRBD1 | TGTGCCAGCAGCTTACTACAGGGGGCGCGAGATACGCAGTATTTT | CASSLLQGARDTQYF
many | TRBJ2-3 | TRBV12-3/TRBV12-4 | - | TGTGCCAGCAGCCTGTTACAGGGTGGTACGCAGTATTTT | CASSLLQGGTQYF
- | TRBJ1-3 | TRBV5-6 | - | TGTGCCAGCAGAACAGGGCTCTCTGGAAACACCATATATTTT | CASRTGLSGNTIYF
many | TRBJ2-1 | TRBV20-1 | TRBD2 | TGCAGTGCCATGAAGCGGGAGGTCTACAATGAGCAGTTCTTC | CSAMKREVYNEQFF
- | TRBJ2-2 | TRBV2 | TRBD2 | TGTGCCAGCTCAGAGGGGACTACGAACACCGGGGAGCTGTTTTTT | CASSEGTTNTGELFF
- | TRBJ2-7 | TRBV27 | TRBD1 | TGTGCCAGCAGTTTGAGGCTGCGAGGGGGCGCGTCCTACGAGCAGTACTTC | CASSLRLRGGASYEQYF
- | TRBJ2-1 | TRBV7-2 | - | TGTGCCAGCAGCCTAGCCGTAAGCTCCTACAATGAGCAGTTCTTC | CASSLAVSSYNEQFF
- | TRBJ2-5 | TRBV20-1 | - | TGCAGTGCCGCGGACCCTAATCAAGAGACCCAGTACTTC | CSAADPNQETQYF
many | TRBJ2-7 | TRBV5-1 | - | TGCGCCAGCAGCTTGTCGACACCCGACGTCCACGAGCAGTACTTC | CASSLSTPDVHEQYF
many | TRBJ1-4 | TRBV24-1 | - | TGTGCCACCTCCGAAGGTGGATCTAGGGAAAAACTGTTTTTT | CATSEGGSREKLFF
few | TRBJ2-7 | TRBV2 | - | TGTGCCAGCAGTGAAAAGGGGGGGACCCGCCACTACGAGCAGTACTTC | CASSEKGGTRHYEQYF
few | TRBJ2-1 | TRBV12-3/TRBV12-4 | TRBD2 | TGTGCCAGCAGTCCCCCGGGGACCGGGACTAGTACGTTCTTC | CASSPPGTGTSTFF
few | TRBJ2-1 | TRBV5-1 | - | TGCGCCAGCAGCTTGTGGGACACGGAGGACAATGAGCAGTTCTTC | CASSLWDTEDNEQFF
- | TRBJ2-3 | TRBV6-6 | - | TGTGCCAGCAGTTCCCATATATCGACGTTTCTGACCACAGATACGCAGTATTTT | CASSSHISTFLTTDTQYF
few | TRBJ2-5 | TRBV10-3 | TRBD2 | TGTGCCATCAGTGGAAGCCTTCTAGCGGAAGAGACCCAGTACTTC | CAISGSLLAEETQYF
many | TRBJ2-1 | TRBV2 | TRBD2 | TGTGCCAGCTCCGGGACTAGCGGACTCAATGAGCAGTTCTTC | CASSGTSGLNEQFF
few | TRBJ2-7 | TRBV10-3 | TRBD1 | TGTGCCATCAGCCACGGACCGACAGGGACCATAACCTACGAGCAGTACTTC | CAISHGPTGTITYEQYF
- | TRBJ2-2 | TRBV7-6 | - | TGTGCCAGCAGCTTAGTGTCCCAGAACACCGGGGAGCTGTTTTTT | CASSLVSQNTGELFF
many | TRBJ1-2 | TRBV5-5 | - | TGTGCCAGCAGCTTGGCGGCTGGGTTGAACTATGGCTACACCTTC | CASSLAAGLNYGYTF
- | TRBJ1-5 | TRBV20-1 | - | TGCAGTGCTAGTATAGGGCCGGAGCCCCAGCATTTT | CSASIGPEPQHF
many | TRBJ2-2 | TRBV6-1 | TRBD2 | TGTGCCAGCAGTGAAGCACTAGCGGGAGGGGCGAACACCGGGGAGCTGTTTTTT | CASSEALAGGANTGELFF
many | TRBJ2-5 | TRBV11-2 | - | TGTGCCAGCAGCTCCGGGGGACGAGAGACCCAGTACTTC | CASSSGGRETQYF